This T cell receptor beta chain came from a study of cytomegalovirus exposure and HLA in healthy donors (dated 2017 in TCRdb). Turning to the overall study: According to a later analysis, one platform produced both the 110 or so validation repertoires and the roughly 640 repertoires of the first cohort. The study aimed to test whether cataloging public T cell receptors could reveal signatures of past pathogen exposure. A separate validation cohort of about 110 different subjects was used in addition to the 666-subject first cohort. To predict cytomegalovirus infection status, the study combined high-throughput TCR immunosequencing, statistical association of individual TCRs with disease status, and machine learning.

Libraries were built with the immunoSEQ multiplex PCR assay. The paper's data handling went like this. A statistical classification framework was built for diagnosing cytomegalovirus status from the catalog of TCR beta chain sequences. Drawn from immuneACCESS, this table holds only the in-frame rearrangements with V and J called that TCRdb kept. Clones are partly lost; checked studies trace under half to an unresolved V gene and leave the rest unexplained. The DNA gave D and trimming, while V, J and clone size come from that table. For this sample there are about 200,000 clones; about 81% appear just once. The top ten clonotypes cover roughly 1.2% of the sample. What the authors observed across the whole study: Cytomegalovirus status was reported to be diagnosed by the classifier with high specificity and sensitivity in both the original and validation cohorts. In vitro tests confirmed that a few of the cytomegalovirus-associated TCR beta chains recognize cytomegalovirus antigens. Most TCR sequences were observed very rarely across donors, whereas some public TCRs were present in many individuals. The authors suggested that the approach could potentially be generalized to other disease states and immunological phenotypes. A later analysis found that TCRs clustered in the first cohort also tended to co-occur in the roughly 120 validation repertoires, with roughly 95% of cluster scores above 0. All 120 or so repertoires were used to score co-occurrence in the validation cohort in a later analysis, because that analysis had no HLA typing for the cohort. In the study, about 150 TCR beta chains were listed as associated with cytomegalovirus.

The donors were included in the validation cohort of 120 subjects, a group kept apart from the roughly 730-subject first cohort. With regard to this clone: What this receptor recognizes is not known. No base quality information exists; no much larger clone differs at one position.

This receptor was obtained from a woman in her thirties in good health and CMV-seronegative. The source material was PBMCs.

The CDR3 amino acid sequence is: CASSIEGSNQPQHF. The DNA sequence follows: TGCGCCAGCAGCATCGAGGGTTCCAATCAGCCCCAGCATTTT. The sequence links TRBV5-1 to TRBJ1-5; too little of a D gene remains to name it. V is pared back by 4 bases and J by 3 bases, with 11 bases lying between the germline termini. Taken from cysteine to phenylalanine, the CDR3 has 14 residues. Only the CDR3 DNA is retained, 42 bases long and in frame from the first base. Reading the germline V gene gives CDR1 SGHRS and CDR2 YFSETQ.